This record concerns one T cell receptor beta chain sequence. These data belong to a study of cytotoxic CD8 clonotypes in ibrutinib-treated CLL. Study overall: Recorded responses included approximately 25 partial and 2 complete; following median around 68 months, approximately 14 stayed remitted and around twelve progressed. Once treatment had gone on for a median of around eleven months, range 6 to 36, response samples were drawn.

Clones were sequenced by immunoSEQ multiplex PCR, and TCRdb holds only the in-frame ones, with some missing. Counted here are almost 250,000 clones, 60% to 75% occurring once; the ten biggest clones make up less than 20%. The CDR3 length is 13 residues. Germline V lookup: CDR1 SGHTA, CDR2 FQGNSA. V lost 3 bases to trimming and J lost 5 bases; unmatched junction nucleotides: 1. The sequenced sample was PBMCs, obtained after 24 months of ibrutinib treatment. The chain recombines TRBV7-2 with TRBJ2-3, with 8 bases lining up with TRBD2. This clonotype originated in a human donor with chronic lymphocytic leukemia. CDR3 sequence reads: CASSFGGEDTQYF. DNA for the CDR3: TGTGCCAGCAGCTTCGGGGGGGAAGATACGCAGTATTTT.